The sequence of this T cell receptor (beta chain) was determined in a study of blood T cell repertoires in COVID-19. The overall study: Whether acute or convalescent, the COVID-19 samples came from the United States, Italy and Spain. In each case, the material was cDNA or gDNA derived from T cells, B-cell-depleted T cells, or PBMCs.

Original analysis: Estimates of nucleated cell counts were drawn from the amplification of reference gene primers. Some clones are missing from TCRdb's copy, which holds only in-frame ones; the method was immunoSEQ multiplex PCR. The D gene and trimming were derived from the DNA, and the V and J assignments and clone size from that table. The sample comprises approximately 300,000 clones, around 82% of which are singletons, and roughly 1.1% rests with the top ten. V dropped 11 bases and J dropped 0 bases, with 12 bases sitting between them. This CDR3 region has 13 residues. The V gene's germline CDR1 is MNHEY and CDR2 SVGAGI.

The sample was peripheral blood. The TCR was taken from a woman aged 45-65 years with acute or convalescent COVID-19. The chain combines TRBV6-5 with TRBJ2-3; no clear D gene. The CDR3 DNA is TGTGCCGGCCTACAGTGGAGCACAGATACGCAGTATTTT. Translation: CAGLQWSTDTQYF.